What follows describes a single TCR beta chain. This record comes from a study of CD8+CD57+ T cells in acquired aplastic anemia. TCR beta VDJ and CDR3 profiling used genomic DNA as template. Each CDR3 protein gets one entry after TCRdb re-called the reads with MiXCR. Here the sample spans 40,000 to 45,000 distinct CDR3 sequences, 65% to 70% being singletons. The TCR comes from a human donor in good health, serving as a control. Sequencing was carried out using sorted CD4+, CD8+, or CD8+CD57+ T cells (not recorded which) from PBMCs.

CDR3 amino acids: CSVGGFDGYTF. The CDR3, as DNA: TGCAGCGTTGGGGGGTTTGATGGCTACACCTTC. This chain uses TRBV29-1 with TRBJ1-2; the D gene is possibly TRBD1 (5 bases). This CDR3 spans 11 amino acids. Looked up from germline, CDR1 is SQVTM and CDR2 is ANQGSEA. V lost 4 bases and J lost 6, with 9 bases in between. The full variable domain, in which reference TRBV29-1 and TRBJ1-2 provide the parts outside the CDR3, is SAVISQKPSRDICQRGTSLTIQCQVDSQVTMMFWYRQQPGQSLTLIATANQGSEATYESGFVIDKFPISRPNLTFSTLTVSNMSPEDSSIYLCSVGGFDGYTFGSGTRLTVV.